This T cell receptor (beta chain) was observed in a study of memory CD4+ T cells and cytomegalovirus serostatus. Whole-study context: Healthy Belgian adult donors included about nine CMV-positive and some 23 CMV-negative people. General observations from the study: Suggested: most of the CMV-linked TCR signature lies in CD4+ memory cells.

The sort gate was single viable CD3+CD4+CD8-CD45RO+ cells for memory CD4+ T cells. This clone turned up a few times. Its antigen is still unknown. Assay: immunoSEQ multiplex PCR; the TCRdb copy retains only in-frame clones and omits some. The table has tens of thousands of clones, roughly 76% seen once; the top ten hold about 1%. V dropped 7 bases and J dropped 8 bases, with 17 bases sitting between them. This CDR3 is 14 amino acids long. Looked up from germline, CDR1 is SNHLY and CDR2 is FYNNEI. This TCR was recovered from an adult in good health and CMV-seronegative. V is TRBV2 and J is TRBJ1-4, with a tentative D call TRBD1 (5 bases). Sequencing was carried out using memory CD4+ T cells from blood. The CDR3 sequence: CASTPGTRGEKLFF. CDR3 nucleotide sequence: TGTGCCAGCACTCCGGGGACTCGGGGGGAAAAACTGTTTTTT.